The present TCR beta chain was sequenced within a study of response to subunit inactivated influenza vaccine. The CDR3 runs 13 residues. In germline, CDR1 is DFQATT, CDR2 SNEGSKA (reference sequence). With V trimmed by 6 bases and J by 2 bases, 5 bases remained unmatched. TCRdb re-analysed the RT-PCR reads in MiXCR, keeping a single row per CDR3 protein. The sample lists about 520,000 distinct CDR3 sequences, less than 30% occurring once. The sequencing here drew on CD4+ T cells sorted from PBMCs, taken around 5 days after vaccination. V usage is TRBV20-1 and J usage is TRBJ1-1; 8 nucleotides match TRBD1. The receptor was derived from a man over 45 who received an inactivated influenza vaccine. CDR3 bases: TGCAGTGCCTTCCAGGGGGCAAACACTGAAGCTTTCTTT. Its protein is CSAFQGANTEAFF.